The clone carrying this T cell receptor (beta chain) was recorded a few times. The antigen remains unidentified. These data are taken from a study of blood T cells in healthy people across ages. Study results and caveats: Age showed a roughly linear inverse relationship with TCR beta diversity per million T cells.

The second PCR ran roughly 7 to 11 cycles with a sample-barcoded 5' primer and J-beta primers. MiXCR was run by TCRdb on the 5' RACE reads, yielding one entry per CDR3 protein. The sample has approximately 670,000 distinct CDR3 sequences, 40% to 45% seen once; the top ten hold approximately 29%. This CDR3 has 15 amino acids. Between the trimmed V and J ends, which lost 7 bases and 2 bases, there was a span of 19 bases. The germline gives CDR1 DFQATT, CDR2 SNEGSKA (reference sequence). This TCR was sampled from a man older than 75 in good health. Specimen: blood. This chain links TRBV20-1 with TRBJ2-3; D is ambiguous. CDR3 DNA: TGCAGTGTCCGAACCCTAGTTACAAACACAGATACGCAGTATTTT. Translated, it gives CSVRTLVTNTDTQYF.